These 8 T cell receptor beta chains came from one sample sequenced in a study of identical twins. In TCRdb, the 5' RACE reads were re-called with MiXCR into one record per CDR3 protein. This table has 230,000 or so distinct CDR3 sequences, about 8.9% appearing once. These same records also appear under a second study, on yellow fever vaccine responses in identical twins.

The specimen was CD8+ T cells sorted from blood. The receptors derive from a woman between 18 and 29 years old in good health.

The chain combines TRBV7-8 with TRBJ2-2; the D is unclear. From germline, CDR1 is SGHVS and CDR2 FQNEAQ. Trimming cost V 2 bases and J 1 base, with 8 bases left between them. The CDR3 length is 15 residues. The CDR3 spells CASSLYPGNTGELFF. CDR3 sequence (DNA): TGTGCCAGCAGCTTATATCCAGGGAACACCGGGGAGCTGTTTTTT.

This clonotype was recorded at least ten times. J is TRBJ2-7 and V is TRBV29-1; D perhaps matches TRBD1 (5 bases). The germline CDR1 and CDR2 sequences are SQVTM and ANQGSEA. CDR3 size: 14 residues. The V gene lost 4 bases and the J gene lost 5 bases, with 18 bases spanning the gap. As DNA, the CDR3 is TGCAGCGTTGTGGGGCCCCAAGGGCCCCACGAGCAGTACTTC. It is translated as CSVVGPQGPHEQYF.

At least ten counts were recorded for this clonotype. The chain joins TRBV4-3 to TRBJ2-7; TRBD1 might be the D (5 bases). The V and J ends lost 0 bases and 3 bases respectively, with 12 bases between them. The CDR3 covers 15 residues. Germline lookup yields CDR1 LGHNA and CDR2 YSLEER. For the CDR3, the DNA is TGCGCCAGCAGCCAAGATGTCGACAGTATCTACGAGCAGTACTTC. It specifies CASSQDVDSIYEQYF.

This clonotype was detected a few times. The V call is TRBV11-3, the J call TRBJ2-7; 7 nucleotides line up with TRBD2. V was pared by 5 bases and J by 5 bases, with 12 bases of the junction left unmatched. The germline gives CDR1 SGHNT, CDR2 YENEEA. The CDR3 runs to 15 residues. CDR3 protein: CASSPGVAGEDEQYF. DNA of the CDR3: TGTGCCAGCAGCCCCGGGGTAGCGGGTGAGGACGAGCAGTACTTC.

V gene TRBV5-1 combines with J gene TRBJ2-5; perhaps TRBD1 as D (6 bases). Trimming stripped 4 bases from V and 0 bases from J, with 19 bases between. The V gene's germline CDR1 is SGHRS and CDR2 YFSETQ. CDR3 length: 17 residues. CDR3 residues: CASSQGQGAPNQETQYF. CDR3 coding DNA: TGCGCCAGCAGCCAGGGGCAAGGGGCCCCAAACCAAGAGACCCAGTACTTC. The full variable domain, in which reference TRBV5-1 and TRBJ2-5 provide the parts outside the CDR3, is KAGVTQTPRYLIKTRGQQVTLSCSPISGHRSVSWYQQTPGQGLQFLFEYFSETQRNKGNFPGRFSGRQFSNSRSEMNVSTLELGDSALYLCASSQGQGAPNQETQYFGPGTRLLVL.

This clonotype was picked up many times. The chain uses TRBV5-5 and TRBJ1-5; TRBD1 is a possible D gene (5 bases). V lost 4 bases and J lost 0, with 17 bases in between. This CDR3 spans 17 amino acids. Per germline, CDR1 SGHKS and CDR2 YYEKEE (reference sequence). The CDR3 here is CASSPLDRGYSNQPQHF. CDR3 nucleotides: TGTGCCAGCAGCCCCTTGGATCGGGGCTATAGCAATCAGCCCCAGCATTTT. Together with reference TRBV5-5 and TRBJ1-5, the CDR3 gives the full variable domain: DAGVTQSPTHLIKTRGQQVTLRCSPISGHKSVSWYQQVLGQGPQFIFQYYEKEERGRGNFPDRFSARQFPNYSSELNVNALLLGDSALYLCASSPLDRGYSNQPQHFGDGTRLSIL.

The rearrangement uses TRBV9 and TRBJ1-3, with D tentatively TRBD1 (6 bases). The CDR3 is 15 amino acids. V lost 0 bases to trimming and J lost 4 bases, with 11 bases between them. Looked up from germline, CDR1 is SGDLS and CDR2 is YYNGEE. CDR3 amino acids: CASSVEGVAGNTIYF. CDR3 DNA sequence: TGTGCCAGCAGCGTAGAGGGGGTTGCCGGAAACACCATATATTTT.

This clonotype showed up just a few times. The rearrangement uses TRBV7-6 and TRBJ2-7; 9 nucleotides match TRBD1. V dropped 5 bases and J dropped 3; count of bases not matched to a gene: 8. This CDR3 has 15 residues. CDR1 SGHVS and CDR2 FNYEAQ come from the germline V gene. The CDR3 loop reads CASSNGTGIFYEQYF. The DNA of the CDR3 is TGTGCCAGCAGCAACGGGACAGGGATCTTCTACGAGCAGTACTTC.